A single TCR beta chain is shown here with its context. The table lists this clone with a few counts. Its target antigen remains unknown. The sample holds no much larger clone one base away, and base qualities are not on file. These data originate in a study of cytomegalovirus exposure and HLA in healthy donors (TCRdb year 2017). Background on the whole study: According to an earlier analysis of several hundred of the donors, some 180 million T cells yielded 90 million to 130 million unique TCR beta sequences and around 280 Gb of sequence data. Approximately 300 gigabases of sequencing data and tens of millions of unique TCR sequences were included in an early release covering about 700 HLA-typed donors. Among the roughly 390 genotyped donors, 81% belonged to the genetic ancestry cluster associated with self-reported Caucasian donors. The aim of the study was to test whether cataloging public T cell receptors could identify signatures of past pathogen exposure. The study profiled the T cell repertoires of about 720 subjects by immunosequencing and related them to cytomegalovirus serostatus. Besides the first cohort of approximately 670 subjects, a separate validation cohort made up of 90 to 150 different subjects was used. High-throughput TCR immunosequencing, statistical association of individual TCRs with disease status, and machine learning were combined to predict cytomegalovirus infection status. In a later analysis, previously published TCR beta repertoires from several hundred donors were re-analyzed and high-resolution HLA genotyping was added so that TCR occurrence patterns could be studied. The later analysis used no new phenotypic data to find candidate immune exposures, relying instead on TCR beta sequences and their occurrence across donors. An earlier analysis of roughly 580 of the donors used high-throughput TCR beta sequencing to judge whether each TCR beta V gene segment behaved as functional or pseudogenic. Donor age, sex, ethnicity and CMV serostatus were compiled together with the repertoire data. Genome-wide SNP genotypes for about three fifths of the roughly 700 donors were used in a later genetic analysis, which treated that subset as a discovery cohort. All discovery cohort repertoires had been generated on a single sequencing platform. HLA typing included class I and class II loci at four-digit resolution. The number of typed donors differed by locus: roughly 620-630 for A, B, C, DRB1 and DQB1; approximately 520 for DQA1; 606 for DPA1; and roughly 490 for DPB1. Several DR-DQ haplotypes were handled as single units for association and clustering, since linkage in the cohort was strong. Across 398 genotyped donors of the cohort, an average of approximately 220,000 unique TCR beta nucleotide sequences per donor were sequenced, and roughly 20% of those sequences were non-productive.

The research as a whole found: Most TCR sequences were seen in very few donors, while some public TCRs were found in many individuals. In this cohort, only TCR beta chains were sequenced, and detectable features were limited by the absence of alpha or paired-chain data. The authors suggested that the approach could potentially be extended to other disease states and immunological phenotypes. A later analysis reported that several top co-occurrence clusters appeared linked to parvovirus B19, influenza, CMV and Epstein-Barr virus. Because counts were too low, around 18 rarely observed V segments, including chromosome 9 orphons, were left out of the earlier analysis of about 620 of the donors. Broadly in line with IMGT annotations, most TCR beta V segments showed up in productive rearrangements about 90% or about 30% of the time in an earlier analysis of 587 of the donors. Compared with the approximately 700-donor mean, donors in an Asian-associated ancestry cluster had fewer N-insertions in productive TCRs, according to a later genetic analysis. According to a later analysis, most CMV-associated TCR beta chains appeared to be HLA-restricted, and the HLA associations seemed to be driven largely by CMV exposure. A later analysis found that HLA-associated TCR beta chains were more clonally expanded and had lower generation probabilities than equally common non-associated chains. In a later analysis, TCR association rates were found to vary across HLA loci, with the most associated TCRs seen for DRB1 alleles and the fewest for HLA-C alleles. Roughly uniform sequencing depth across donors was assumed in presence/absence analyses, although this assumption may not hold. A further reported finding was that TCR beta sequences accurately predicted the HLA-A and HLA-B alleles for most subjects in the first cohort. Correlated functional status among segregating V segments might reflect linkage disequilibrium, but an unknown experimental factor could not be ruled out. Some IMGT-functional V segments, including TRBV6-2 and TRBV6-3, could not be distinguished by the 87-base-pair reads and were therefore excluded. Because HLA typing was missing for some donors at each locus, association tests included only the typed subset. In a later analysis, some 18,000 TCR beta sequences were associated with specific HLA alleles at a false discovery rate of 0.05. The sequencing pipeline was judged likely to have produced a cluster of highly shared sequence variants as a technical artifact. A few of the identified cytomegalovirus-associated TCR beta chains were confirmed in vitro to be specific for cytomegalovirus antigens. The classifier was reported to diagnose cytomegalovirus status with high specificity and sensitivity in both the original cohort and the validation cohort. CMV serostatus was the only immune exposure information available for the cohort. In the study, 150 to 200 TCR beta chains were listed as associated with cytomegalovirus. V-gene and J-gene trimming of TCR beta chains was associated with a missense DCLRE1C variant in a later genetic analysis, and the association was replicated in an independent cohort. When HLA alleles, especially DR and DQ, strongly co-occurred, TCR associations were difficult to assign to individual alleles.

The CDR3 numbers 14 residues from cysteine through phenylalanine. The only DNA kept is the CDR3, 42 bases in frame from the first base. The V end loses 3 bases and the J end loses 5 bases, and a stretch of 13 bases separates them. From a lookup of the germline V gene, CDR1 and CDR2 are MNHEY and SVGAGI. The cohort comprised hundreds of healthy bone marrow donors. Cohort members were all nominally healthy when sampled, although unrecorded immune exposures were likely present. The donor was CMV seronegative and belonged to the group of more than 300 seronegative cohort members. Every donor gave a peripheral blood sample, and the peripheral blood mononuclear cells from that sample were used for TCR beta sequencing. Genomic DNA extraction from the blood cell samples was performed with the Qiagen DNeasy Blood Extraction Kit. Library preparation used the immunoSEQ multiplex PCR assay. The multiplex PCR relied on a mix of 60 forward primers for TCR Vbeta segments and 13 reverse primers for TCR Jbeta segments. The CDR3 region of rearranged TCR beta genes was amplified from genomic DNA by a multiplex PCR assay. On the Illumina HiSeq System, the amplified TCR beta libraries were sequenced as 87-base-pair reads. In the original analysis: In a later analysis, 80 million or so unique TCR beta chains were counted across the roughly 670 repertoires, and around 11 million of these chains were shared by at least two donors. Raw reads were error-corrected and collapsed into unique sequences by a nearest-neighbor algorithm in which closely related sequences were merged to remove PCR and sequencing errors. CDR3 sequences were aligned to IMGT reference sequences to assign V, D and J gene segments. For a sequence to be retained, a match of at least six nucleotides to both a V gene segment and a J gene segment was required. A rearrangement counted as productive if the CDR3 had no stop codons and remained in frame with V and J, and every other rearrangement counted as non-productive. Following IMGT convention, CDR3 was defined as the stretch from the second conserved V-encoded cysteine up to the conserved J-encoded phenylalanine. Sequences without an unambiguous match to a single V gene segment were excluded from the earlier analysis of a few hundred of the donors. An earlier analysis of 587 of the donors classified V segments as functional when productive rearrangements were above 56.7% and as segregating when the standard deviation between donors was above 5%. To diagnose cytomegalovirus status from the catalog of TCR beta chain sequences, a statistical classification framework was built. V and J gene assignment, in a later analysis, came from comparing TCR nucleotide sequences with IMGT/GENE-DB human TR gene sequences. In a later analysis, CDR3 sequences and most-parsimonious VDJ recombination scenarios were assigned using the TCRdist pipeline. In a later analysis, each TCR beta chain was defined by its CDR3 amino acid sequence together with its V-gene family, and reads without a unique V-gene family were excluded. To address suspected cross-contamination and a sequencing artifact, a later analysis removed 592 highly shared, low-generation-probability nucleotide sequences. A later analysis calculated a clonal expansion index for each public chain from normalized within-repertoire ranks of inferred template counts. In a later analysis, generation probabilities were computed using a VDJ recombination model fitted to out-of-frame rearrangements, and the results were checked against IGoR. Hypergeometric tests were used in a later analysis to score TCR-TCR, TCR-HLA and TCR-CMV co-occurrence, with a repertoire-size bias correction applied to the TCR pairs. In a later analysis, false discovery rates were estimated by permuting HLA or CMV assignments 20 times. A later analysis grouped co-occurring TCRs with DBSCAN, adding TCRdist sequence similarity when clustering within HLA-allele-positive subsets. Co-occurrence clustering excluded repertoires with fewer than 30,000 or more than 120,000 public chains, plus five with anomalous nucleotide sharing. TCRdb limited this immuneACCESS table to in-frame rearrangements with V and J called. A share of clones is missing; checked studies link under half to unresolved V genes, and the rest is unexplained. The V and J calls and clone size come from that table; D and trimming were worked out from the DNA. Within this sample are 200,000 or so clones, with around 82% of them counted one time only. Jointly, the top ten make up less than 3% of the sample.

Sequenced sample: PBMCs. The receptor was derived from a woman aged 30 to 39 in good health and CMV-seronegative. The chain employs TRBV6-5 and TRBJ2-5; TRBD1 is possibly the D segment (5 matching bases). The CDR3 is CASSYTSSGETQYF. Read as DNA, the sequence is TGTGCCAGCAGTTATACCTCTTCAGGGGAGACCCAGTACTTC.